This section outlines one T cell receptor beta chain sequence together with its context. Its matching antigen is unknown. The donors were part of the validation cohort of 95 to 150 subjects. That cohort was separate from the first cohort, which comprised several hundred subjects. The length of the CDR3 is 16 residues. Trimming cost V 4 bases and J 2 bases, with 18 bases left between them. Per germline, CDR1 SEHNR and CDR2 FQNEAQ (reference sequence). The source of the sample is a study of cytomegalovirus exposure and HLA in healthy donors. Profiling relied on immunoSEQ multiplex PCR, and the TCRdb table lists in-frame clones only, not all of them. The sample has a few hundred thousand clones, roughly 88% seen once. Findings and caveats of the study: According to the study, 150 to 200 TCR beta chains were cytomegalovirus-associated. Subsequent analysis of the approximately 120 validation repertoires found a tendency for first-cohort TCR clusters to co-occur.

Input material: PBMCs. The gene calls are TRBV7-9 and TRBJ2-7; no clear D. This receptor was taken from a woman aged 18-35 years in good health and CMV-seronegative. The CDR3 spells CASSSPRLGPAYEQYF. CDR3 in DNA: TGTGCCAGCAGCTCCCCCCGCCTAGGCCCGGCCTACGAGCAGTACTTC.